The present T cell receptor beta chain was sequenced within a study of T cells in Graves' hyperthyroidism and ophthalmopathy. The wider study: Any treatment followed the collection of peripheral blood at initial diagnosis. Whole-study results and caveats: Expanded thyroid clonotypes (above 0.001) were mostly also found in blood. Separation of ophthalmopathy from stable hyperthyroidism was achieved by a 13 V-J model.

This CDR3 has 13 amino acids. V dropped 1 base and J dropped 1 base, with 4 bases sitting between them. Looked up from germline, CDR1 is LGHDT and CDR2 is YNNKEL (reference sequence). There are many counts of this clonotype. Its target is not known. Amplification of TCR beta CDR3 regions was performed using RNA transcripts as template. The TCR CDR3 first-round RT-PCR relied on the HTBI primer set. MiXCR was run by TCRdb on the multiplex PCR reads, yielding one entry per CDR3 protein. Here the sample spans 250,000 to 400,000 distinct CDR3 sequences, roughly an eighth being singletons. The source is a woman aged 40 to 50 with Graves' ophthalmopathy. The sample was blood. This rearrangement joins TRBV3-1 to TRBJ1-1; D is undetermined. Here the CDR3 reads CASSQGQNTEAFF. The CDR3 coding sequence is TGTGCCAGCAGCCAAGGCCAGAACACTGAAGCTTTCTTT.